Shown below are 6 T cell receptor beta chains from a single sample sequenced in a study of shared clonotypes between healthy human individuals. The naive CD8 population came from CD45RO-negative cells selected for CCR7, without terminally differentiated effector memory CD45RA+ cells. This table comes from immunoSEQ multiplex PCR, and its TCRdb copy is limited to in-frame clones, with some not included. Of roughly 890,000 clones in the sample, 80% to 95% were seen once. The sample was naive CD8+ T cells sorted from blood. Source of these receptors: a man aged 25 to 45 in good health.

The V and J genes are TRBV4-3 and TRBJ1-1; D perhaps matches TRBD1 (6 bases). Per the germline V gene, CDR1 is LGHNA and CDR2 is YSLEER. Trimming removed 0 bases at V and 4 bases at J, with 15 bases between. The CDR3 extends over 16 amino acids. The CDR3 sequence is CASSQDRGVWGTEAFF. In DNA form, the CDR3 reads TGCGCCAGCAGCCAAGACAGGGGTGTGTGGGGCACTGAAGCTTTCTTT.

This chain uses TRBV11-1 with TRBJ2-2, with D possibly being TRBD1 (5 bases). CDR1 is SGHAT, CDR2 FQDESV, per germline (reference sequence). Trimming took off 0 bases at V and 11 bases at J, with 16 bases between the two ends. The CDR3 covers 15 residues. CDR3 bases: TGTGCCAGCAGCTTAGCGATTCGCGGACATTCTGAGCTGTTTTTT. Its translation: CASSLAIRGHSELFF. The whole variable domain, filled in from reference TRBV11-1 and TRBJ2-2, reads EAEVAQSPRYKITEKSQAVAFWCDPISGHATLYWYRQILGQGPELLVQFQDESVVDDSQLPKDRFSAERLKGVDSTLKIQPAELGDSAMYLCASSLAIRGHSELFFGEGSRLTVL.

The chain couples TRBV6-5 to TRBJ2-3; D call uncertain. Germline V gene data show CDR1 as MNHEY and CDR2 as SVGAGI. This CDR3 has 16 amino acids. V was shortened by 0 bases and J by 2 bases, with 12 bases between the two germline ends. The CDR3 DNA reads TGTGCCAGCAGTTACTCCGGGTCCTACGCCACAGATACGCAGTATTTT. It is translated as CASSYSGSYATDTQYF.

V gene TRBV6-1 combines with J gene TRBJ2-1; TRBD2 might be the D (5 bases). Germline lookup yields CDR1 MNHNS and CDR2 SASEGT. V lost 1 base, J lost 10 bases, and 8 bases lay in between. The CDR3 loop spans 12 amino acids. The CDR3 DNA reads TGTGCCAGCAGTGAAGTGGGCGGGGAGCAGTTCTTC. Its protein is CASSEVGGEQFF.

The chain uses TRBV5-1 and TRBJ2-6; 10 bases align to TRBD1. The CDR3 extends over 17 amino acids. V was pared by 4 bases and J by 4 bases, with 8 bases of the junction left unmatched. Germline V gene lookup returns CDR1 SGHRS and CDR2 YFSETQ. The CDR3 sequence: CASSVRDRGSGANVLTF. The CDR3 region has the DNA TGCGCCAGCAGCGTCCGGGACAGGGGTTCCGGGGCCAACGTCCTGACTTTC.

The V gene is TRBV5-5, the J gene TRBJ2-3; maybe TRBD1 (5 bases). The CDR3 has 10 residues. The germline V gene has CDR1 SGHKS and CDR2 YYEKEE (reference sequence). V was clipped by 7 bases and J by 11 bases, with 11 bases between them. CDR3 protein: CASWGRRQYF. CDR3 sequence (DNA): TGTGCCAGCTGGGGCAGGAGGCAGTATTTT.